This T cell receptor (beta chain) derives from a study of identical twins. Remarks on this clonotype: The antigen is not known.

In TCRdb, the 5' RACE reads were re-called with MiXCR into one record per CDR3 protein. Of 430,000 or so distinct CDR3 sequences listed, approximately 24% were seen once; the top ten hold approximately 2.9%. Study-level findings and limits: While abundant cord blood beta clonotypes carried fewer insertions, memory repertoires showed no such pattern.

These sequences were also reported in another study, on T cells expressing NK-cell markers.

The clonotype was recovered from a woman under 30 in good health. Sequencing was done on a sample of CD4+ T cells sorted from blood.

CDR3: CASSSINSEHAFF. In DNA, the CDR3 is TGCGCCAGCAGCTCCATAAACTCAGAGCACGCTTTCTTT. The V gene is TRBV5-1, the J gene TRBJ1-1; no clear D. The germline V gene encodes CDR1 SGHRS and CDR2 YFSETQ. The CDR3 runs 13 residues. The V and J ends lost 3 bases and 11 bases respectively, with 17 bases between them.